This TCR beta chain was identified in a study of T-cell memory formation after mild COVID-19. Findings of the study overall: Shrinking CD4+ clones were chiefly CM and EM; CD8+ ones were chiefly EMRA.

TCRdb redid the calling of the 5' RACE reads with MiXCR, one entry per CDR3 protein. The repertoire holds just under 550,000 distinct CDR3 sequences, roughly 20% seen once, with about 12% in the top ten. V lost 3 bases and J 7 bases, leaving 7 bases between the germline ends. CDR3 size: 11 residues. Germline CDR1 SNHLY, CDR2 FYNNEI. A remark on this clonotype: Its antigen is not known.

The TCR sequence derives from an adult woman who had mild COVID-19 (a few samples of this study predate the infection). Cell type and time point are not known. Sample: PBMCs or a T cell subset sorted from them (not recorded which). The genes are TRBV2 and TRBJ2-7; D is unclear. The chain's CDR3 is CASSESREQYF. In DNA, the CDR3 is TGTGCCAGCAGTGAGTCTCGAGAGCAGTACTTC.